This TCR beta chain originates from a study of post-analysis software for immune sequencing data. Tagging with unique molecular identifiers was a feature of the TCR beta cDNA libraries. TCRdb ran MiXCR on the PCR reads and lists one entry per CDR3 protein. The top ten clones hold 4.6% of a sample with about 820,000 distinct CDR3 sequences, roughly 50% of them seen once. Whole-study results and caveats: Patients used about five TRBV segments, including TRBV5-6, TRBV5-1 and TRBV20-1, more often than controls. Significantly decreased normalized Chao1 diversity was recorded for multiple sclerosis patients relative to controls.

A note on this clonotype: Its antigen is still unknown.

The CDR3 loop spans 16 amino acids. Germline CDR1 is SGHTA and CDR2 is FQGNSA. Sequenced input: blood. The V and J genes are TRBV7-2 and TRBJ2-7; perhaps D is TRBD1 or TRBD2 (6 bases each). The J call is in doubt because the DNA end fits TRBJ2-5 better. This sequence was found in a girl aged 5-17 years with multiple sclerosis. CDR3 protein: CASSLYREDLRETQYF. The CDR3 DNA is TGTGCCAGCAGCCTATACAGGGAGGACCTACGGGAGACCCAGTACTTC.